The rows below give T cell receptor beta chains drawn from one sample of a study of cytomegalovirus exposure and HLA in healthy donors. Data came from immunoSEQ multiplex PCR; TCRdb stores just in-frame clones and leaves some out. This repertoire includes tens of thousands of clones. Sample: PBMCs. These receptors were taken from a man younger than 45 in good health and CMV-seropositive. The CDR3 runs from the conserved cysteine through the conserved F or W. A D gene is named only where the DNA matches it firmly.

d_call j_call v_call cdr3_nt cdr3_aa
TRBD1 TRBJ1-2 TRBV13 TGTGCCAGCAGCTTAACCGGACAGGGGGCGCGTAACTACACCTTC CASSLTGQGARNYTF
- TRBJ2-7 TRBV11-2 TGTGCCAGCAGCTTATTAGCAGAGAACTACGAGCAGTACTTC CASSLLAENYEQYF
TRBD2 TRBJ2-7 TRBV19 TGTGCCAGTAGTATGGGTAGCGGGCCCTACGAGCAGTACTTC CASSMGSGPYEQYF
- TRBJ1-2 TRBV5-6 TGTGCCAGCAGAGGGGAGGACGGATATGGCTACACCTTC CASRGEDGYGYTF
- TRBJ2-7 TRBV4-1 TGCGCCAGCAGCCGGGTGGCGGGACAGCTGGCCTACGAGCAGTACTTC CASSRVAGQLAYEQYF
- TRBJ2-7 TRBV13 TGTGCCAGCAGCATTCGGACAGCCCAGCGCACCTACGAGCAGTACTTC CASSIRTAQRTYEQYF
- TRBJ1-3 TRBV18 TGTGCCAGCTCACCCTCACAGCCTGACTCTGGAAACACCATATATTTT CASSPSQPDSGNTIYF
TRBD2 TRBJ2-5 TRBV30 TGTGCCACGGGACTAGGGGAGACCCAGTACTTC CATGLGETQYF
TRBD1 TRBJ1-4 TRBV9 TGTGCCAGCAGCGCCGACAGGGTAAATGAAAAACTGTTTTTT CASSADRVNEKLFF
TRBD2 TRBJ2-3 TRBV6-4 TGTGCCAGCAGTCCCACTAGCGGGGGGAGCACAGATACGCAGTATTTT CASSPTSGGSTDTQYF
TRBD2 TRBJ2-3 TRBV4-1 TGCGCCAGCAGCGAGGGCTCTAGCGGGGGGGCTTATACGCAGTATTTT CASSEGSSGGAYTQYF
- TRBJ1-5 TRBV30 TGTGCCTGGAGTTTAACAGGCTATAGCAATCAGCCCCAGCATTTT CAWSLTGYSNQPQHF
TRBD1 TRBJ1-4 TRBV7-6 TGTGCCAGCAGCGTGGGGACAGGGGGGAATAATGAAAAACTGTTTTTT CASSVGTGGNNEKLFF
- TRBJ2-5 TRBV18 TGTGCCAGCTCACCTTTCGGCAGGAAAGAGACCCAGTACTTC CASSPFGRKETQYF
- TRBJ2-1 TRBV19 TGTGCCAGTAGTATCGTCGGGAAAGAATACAATGAGCAGTTCTTC CASSIVGKEYNEQFF
- TRBJ2-3 TRBV29-1 TGCAGCGTTCTAGGTGGGGCCACAGATACGCAGTATTTT CSVLGGATDTQYF
TRBD2 TRBJ2-5 TRBV30 TGTGCCTGGAGTGTACTTGCGGGAGGGCCCGAGACCCAGTACTTC CAWSVLAGGPETQYF
- TRBJ2-7 TRBV20-1 TGCAGTGCTCAACAGGGATACGAGCAGTACTTC CSAQQGYEQYF
- TRBJ1-1 TRBV19 TGTGCCAGTATTTCCGGGTTCGGCACTGAAGCTTTCTTT CASISGFGTEAFF
- TRBJ2-2 TRBV5-1 TGCGCCAGCAGCGGGACTGGACATTTGGGCGGGGAGCTGTTTTTT CASSGTGHLGGELFF
- TRBJ1-1 TRBV30 TGTGCCTGGAGTGTGTGGGACGGGGGCACTGAAGCTTTCTTT CAWSVWDGGTEAFF
- TRBJ2-7 TRBV14 TGTGCCAGCAGCCAACGAGAAGTGCAGGGGACGGGGTACTTC CASSQREVQGTGYF
TRBD1 TRBJ2-7 TRBV5-6 TGTGCCAGCAGCTTACAGGGGGTAGATGGCGAGCAGTACTTC CASSLQGVDGEQYF
- TRBJ2-1 TRBV13 TGTGCCAGCAGCTTCGAGCGAGACGAGCAGTTCTTC CASSFERDEQFF
TRBD1 TRBJ2-7 TRBV25-1 TGTGCCAGCAGTAGCCGGCAGGGGGTCTACGAGCAGTACTTC CASSSRQGVYEQYF
TRBD1 TRBJ1-5 TRBV6-5 TGTGCCAGCAGGGGGGACAGTAGCAATCAGCACCAGCATTTT CASRGDSSNQHQHF
TRBD1 TRBJ2-7 TRBV7-3 TGTGCCAGCAGCTTGGGACAGCACTACGAGCAGTACTTC CASSLGQHYEQYF
- TRBJ1-1 TRBV4-2 TGTGCCAGCAGCCAAGAAACAGAGGGCGCGGGAGCTTTCTTT CASSQETEGAGAFF
- TRBJ1-2 TRBV6-4 TGTGCCAGCAGTGACGGCAGGGAATATGGCTACACCTTC CASSDGREYGYTF
TRBD1 TRBJ1-1 TRBV2 TGTGCCAGCCATTCCCACACAGGGGCCCACGAAGCTTTCTTT CASHSHTGAHEAFF
- TRBJ2-1 TRBV11-3 TGTGCCAGCAGCTTAGGAAGGGACTATGAGCAGTTCTTC CASSLGRDYEQFF
TRBD2 TRBJ2-7 TRBV5-5 TGTGCCAGCAGCCTTTGGGGGGGAGGAGGCGAGCAGTACTTC CASSLWGGGGEQYF
- TRBJ2-1 TRBV6-1 TGTGCCAGCAGTGCCCGGGGTTTCAAGAATGAGCAGTTCTTC CASSARGFKNEQFF
- TRBJ2-1 TRBV6-1 TGTGCCAGCAGTGTAACCGGGACTCCGTCCTACAATGAGCAGTTCTTC CASSVTGTPSYNEQFF
- TRBJ2-5 TRBV7-9 TGTGCCAGCAGCTTAAGTTACAGTAAGGAGACCCAGTACTTC CASSLSYSKETQYF
TRBD1 TRBJ2-5 TRBV19 TGTGCCAGTAAAAGTACAGGGGGCTATGGGACCCAGTACTTC CASKSTGGYGTQYF
- TRBJ2-7 TRBV9 TGTGCCAGCAGCGTAGGAGGAGGATTACGAGCTTCCTCCTACGAGCAGTACTTC CASSVGGGLRASSYEQYF
TRBD2 TRBJ2-7 TRBV4-1 TGCGCCAGCAGCCCGGGAGGGCTCCTATACGAGCAGTACTTC CASSPGGLLYEQYF
- TRBJ1-1 TRBV2 TGTGCCAGCAGTTCCGACAGTTTCCTGGTCACTGAAGCTTTCTTT CASSSDSFLVTEAFF
- TRBJ2-5 TRBV30 TGTGCCTGGAGGATTCAGGGAACCGAGACCCAGTACTTC CAWRIQGTETQYF
- TRBJ1-2 TRBV5-1 TGCGCCAGCAGCTTGGCGGCGGCTAGTACTAACTATGGCTACACCTTC CASSLAAASTNYGYTF
TRBD1 TRBJ1-1 TRBV30 TGTGCCTGGAGTGTATACAGGGGCACTGAAGCTTTCTTT CAWSVYRGTEAFF
TRBD2 TRBJ2-1 TRBV7-6 TGTGCCAGCAGCCTGACTAGCGGGAGAGCGGCTGAGCAGTTCTTC CASSLTSGRAAEQFF
TRBD2 TRBJ2-1 TRBV6-1 TGTGCCAGCAGGGGACTAGCGGGAGCGGGGAATGAGCAGTTCTTC CASRGLAGAGNEQFF
TRBD2 TRBJ2-1 TRBV7-8 TGTGCCAGCAGCACGACTAGCGGGGACGACAATGAGCAGTTCTTC CASSTTSGDDNEQFF
TRBD1 TRBJ1-2 TRBV9 TGTGCCAGCAGCCCCCGGACAGGGACTGTATATGGCTACACCTTC CASSPRTGTVYGYTF
TRBD1 TRBJ2-4 TRBV7-9 TGTGCCAGCAGCGGGACAGGACAGGGAAACATTCAGTACTTC CASSGTGQGNIQYF
- TRBJ1-2 TRBV28 TGTGCCAGCAGCCCTCTGGGGGCGAACTATGGCTACACCTTC CASSPLGANYGYTF
- TRBJ2-7 TRBV6-5 TGTGCCAGCAGTTTGGGCCTAGCCTCCTACGAGCAGTACTTC CASSLGLASYEQYF
TRBD1 TRBJ2-1 TRBV7-6 TGTGCCAGCAGCCAAAGGACAGGGTCCCTCAATGAGCAGTTCTTC CASSQRTGSLNEQFF
- TRBJ1-5 TRBV6-4 TGTGCCAGCAGTGAGGACTCCCAGTCCCCGAAGCCCCAGCATTTT CASSEDSQSPKPQHF
- TRBJ2-5 TRBV20-1 TGCAGCACGCACAGGCAAGAGACCCAGTACTTC CSTHRQETQYF
TRBD1 TRBJ1-2 TRBV18 TGTGCCAGCTCACGGGACAGGGTTGGCTACACCTTC CASSRDRVGYTF
TRBD1 TRBJ1-2 TRBV30 TGTGCCTGGAGTCCCGGGACAGGCTATGGCTACACCTTC CAWSPGTGYGYTF
TRBD2 TRBJ2-2 TRBV4-1 TGCGCCAGCAGCACAATACTAGCGGGAGTACCCGGGGAGCTGTTTTTT CASSTILAGVPGELFF